This T cell receptor (beta chain) was identified during a study of multiple sclerosis patients with progressive multifocal leukoencephalopathy. Trimming pared 6 bases from V and 7 bases from J, leaving 19 bases between. The CDR3 consists of 15 residues. CDR1 and CDR2 (germline): SNHLY, FYNNEI. Notes on the study in general: PML-onset expanded TRB clones were detectable before and during natalizumab therapy. No common TRBV or TRBJ usage or pairing appeared at PML.

Time point noted: five to six months of natalizumab therapy. The protocol was immunoSEQ multiplex PCR, while the TCRdb copy is restricted to in-frame clones and leaves out a portion. In the table there are about 30,000 clones, 85% to 90% of which are singletons. Turning to this clone: The antigen is undetermined. The same CDR3 can be traced to other DNA sequences in this sample.

The TCR originated in a human donor with multiple sclerosis. The chain links TRBV2 to TRBJ1-5; D possibly corresponds to TRBD1 (5 bases). The specimen comprised PBMCs, sampled from a patient treated with natalizumab. In nucleotides, the CDR3 is TGTGCCAGCAGGTCGGGGAAGGGGCAAGGGCAGCCCCAGCATTTT. Translating it yields CASRSGKGQGQPQHF.